The rows below give T cell receptor beta chains drawn from one sample of a study of OX40 agonist ivuxolimab in advanced cancers. Sequencing was performed with immunoSEQ multiplex PCR; in TCRdb, only in-frame clones are kept and a portion is missing. Of approximately 66,000 clones detected, roughly four fifths appear once; the ten largest clones hold roughly 3.4%. The sequencing used CD4+ or CD8+ T cells sorted from blood, collected in a trial of the OX40 agonist ivuxolimab. The receptors here all came from an adult with an advanced solid tumor such as melanoma, head and neck, liver or kidney cancer. Both conserved end residues are part of each CDR3. Each record gives: D gene, clone size, V gene, J gene, CDR3 protein, CDR3 DNA. D genes are given only for firm matches. Size is stated for part of the rows, as once, few or many counts, or as a class when the clone is expanded.

>NA|NA|TRBV7-7|TRBJ2-3
CASSPQGSTDTQYF
TGTGCTAGCAGCCCACAGGGAAGCACAGATACGCAGTATTTT
>NA|once|TRBV6-1|TRBJ2-7
CASSEGGRGPTYEQYF
TGTGCCAGCAGTGAAGGGGGGCGGGGGCCTACCTACGAGCAGTACTTC
>NA|NA|TRBV28|TRBJ2-5
CASSSQETQYF
TGTGCCAGCAGTTCCCAAGAGACCCAGTACTTC
>TRBD1|NA|TRBV28|TRBJ2-5
CASSLDGQGGETQYF
TGTGCCAGCAGTTTAGATGGACAGGGAGGAGAGACCCAGTACTTC
>NA|NA|TRBV5-4|TRBJ2-1
CASRGMGGVYNEQFF
TGTGCCAGCAGGGGTATGGGGGGCGTGTACAATGAGCAGTTCTTC
>NA|NA|TRBV30|TRBJ1-2
CAWSGGGRDVGYGYTF
TGTGCCTGGAGTGGAGGGGGACGGGACGTAGGCTATGGCTACACCTTC
>NA|NA|TRBV4-1|TRBJ1-2
CASSGNYGYTF
TGCGCCAGCAGTGGTAACTATGGCTACACCTTC
>NA|NA|TRBV29-1|TRBJ2-2
CSVEGGDSTGELFF
TGCAGCGTTGAAGGGGGGGATAGCACCGGGGAGCTGTTTTTT
>NA|NA|TRBV7-8|TRBJ2-7
CASSPPGSYEQYF
TGTGCCAGCAGCCCCCCTGGCAGCTACGAGCAGTACTTC
>NA|NA|TRBV7-3|TRBJ2-1
CASSADNYNEQFF
TGTGCCAGCAGCGCGGACAACTACAATGAGCAGTTCTTC
>NA|NA|TRBV7-9|TRBJ2-1
CASSLAGGNEQFF
TGTGCCAGCAGCTTAGCGGGGGGCAATGAGCAGTTCTTC
>TRBD2|NA|TRBV7-2|TRBJ2-3
CASSYSGGRVTDTQYF
TGTGCCAGCAGCTATAGCGGGGGCCGAGTCACAGATACGCAGTATTTT
>NA|NA|TRBV2|TRBJ2-4
CASSESVQYF
TGTGCCAGCAGTGAAAGTGTTCAGTACTTC
>NA|NA|TRBV14|TRBJ1-5
CASSQLSNQPQHF
TGTGCCAGCAGCCAATTGAGCAATCAGCCCCAGCATTTT
>NA|few|TRBV9|TRBJ1-4
CASSSSGTPREKLFF
TGTGCCAGCAGCTCTTCCGGGACACCTCGGGAAAAACTGTTTTTT
>NA|NA|TRBV7-9|TRBJ2-2
CASSSKGGEGTGELFF
TGTGCCAGCAGTTCCAAGGGGGGCGAAGGAACCGGGGAGCTGTTTTTT
>NA|NA|TRBV2|TRBJ2-5
CASRPTGQETQYF
TGTGCCAGCAGACCGACGGGACAAGAGACCCAGTACTTC
>NA|few|TRBV9|TRBJ1-6
CASSVWQDPEPLHF
TGTGCCAGCAGCGTTTGGCAGGACCCCGAACCCCTCCACTTT
>NA|NA|TRBV6-6|TRBJ1-5
CASSYPDGVQPQHF
TGTGCCAGCAGTTACCCTGACGGGGTTCAGCCCCAGCATTTT
>NA|NA|TRBV5-6|TRBJ1-2
CASSLKSRGYGYTF
TGTGCCAGCAGCTTGAAGTCTAGGGGCTATGGCTACACCTTC
>NA|NA|TRBV7-3|TRBJ2-6
CASSASLHPNVLTF
TGTGCCAGCAGCGCCTCTTTGCATCCCAACGTCCTGACTTTC
>NA|once|TRBV10-3|TRBJ2-3
CAISLQDTQYF
TGTGCCATCAGTCTCCAGGATACGCAGTATTTT
>TRBD1|NA|TRBV18|TRBJ2-7
CASSGTGGYEQYF
TGTGCCAGCTCAGGGACAGGGGGCTACGAGCAGTACTTC
>NA|few|TRBV5-5|TRBJ1-2
CASSVAPDPRYGYTF
TGTGCCAGCAGCGTAGCTCCGGACCCCCGATATGGCTACACCTTC
>TRBD1|NA|TRBV5-1|TRBJ1-4
CASGSGQLDEKLFF
TGCGCCAGCGGCTCGGGACAGTTGGACGAAAAACTGTTTTTT
>TRBD2|NA|TRBV14|TRBJ2-3
CASSQAAGGVTDTQYF
TGTGCCAGCAGCCAAGCAGCGGGGGGGGTCACAGATACGCAGTATTTT
>NA|NA|TRBV5-1|TRBJ2-7
CASSWLVRTVSYEQYF
TGCGCCAGCAGCTGGCTCGTGAGGACAGTCTCCTACGAGCAGTACTTC
>NA|once|TRBV6-6|TRBJ2-2
CASSYWNTGELFF
TGTGCCAGCAGTTACTGGAACACCGGGGAGCTGTTTTTT
>TRBD1|NA|TRBV5-8|TRBJ2-2
CASSPGTVNTGELFF
TGTGCCAGCAGTCCCGGGACAGTGAACACCGGGGAGCTGTTTTTT
>TRBD1|NA|TRBV28|TRBJ2-2
CASILQGAGGELFF
TGTGCCAGTATCCTACAGGGGGCTGGCGGGGAGCTGTTTTTT
>NA|NA|TRBV30|TRBJ1-2
CAWSVLAFGGGPAPAFYGYTF
TGTGCCTGGAGTGTACTCGCTTTTGGGGGTGGACCCGCTCCGGCTTTCTATGGCTACACCTTC
>NA|NA|TRBV30|TRBJ2-5
CAWRAIRETQYF
TGTGCCTGGAGAGCTATAAGAGAGACCCAGTACTTC
>NA|NA|TRBV21-1|TRBJ2-7
CASSKGGALYEQYF
TGTGCCAGCAGCAAAGGTGGGGCTCTCTACGAGCAGTACTTC
>TRBD1|NA|TRBV6-1|TRBJ2-3
CASTQRTGVTDTQYF
TGTGCCAGCACCCAGAGGACAGGGGTTACAGATACGCAGTATTTT
>NA|NA|TRBV6-1|TRBJ1-4
CASSLDGSREKLFF
TGTGCCAGCAGTCTCGACGGGAGCCGCGAAAAACTGTTTTTT
>NA|NA|TRBV2|TRBJ1-3
CASSVTGNTIYF
TGTGCCAGCAGTGTAACTGGAAACACCATATATTTT
>NA|NA|TRBV5-6|TRBJ1-2
CASSLNSNYGYTF
TGTGCCAGCAGCTTGAACAGCAACTATGGCTACACCTTC
>TRBD1|once|TRBV13|TRBJ1-4
CASSSARTGIYEKLFF
TGTGCCAGCAGCTCAGCTAGGACAGGGATTTATGAAAAACTGTTTTTT
>NA|NA|TRBV5-1|TRBJ2-5
CASSLSGHPQETQYF
TGCGCCAGCAGCTTGTCTGGACATCCCCAAGAGACCCAGTACTTC
>NA|NA|TRBV28|TRBJ1-2
CASSLQYGYTF
TGTGCCAGCAGTCTGCAATATGGCTACACCTTC
>NA|NA|TRBV19|TRBJ1-5
CASSPGANYNQPQHF
TGTGCCAGTAGTCCAGGGGCCAACTACAATCAGCCCCAGCATTTT
>TRBD2|NA|TRBV15|TRBJ2-3
CATRAGVADTQYF
TGTGCCACTCGAGCGGGGGTGGCAGATACGCAGTATTTT
>NA|NA|TRBV5-1|TRBJ1-1
CASTVSPNTEAFF
TGCGCCAGCACCGTGAGTCCGAACACTGAAGCTTTCTTT
>TRBD2|NA|TRBV6-5|TRBJ2-7
CASSRSTSGDYEQYF
TGTGCCAGCAGTCGATCGACTAGCGGGGACTACGAGCAGTACTTC
>NA|NA|TRBV6-1|TRBJ1-1
CASSEGWGGEAFF
TGTGCCAGCAGTGAGGGGTGGGGAGGTGAAGCTTTCTTT
>NA|NA|TRBV6-1|TRBJ1-2
CASSVESNYGYTF
TGTGCCAGCAGTGTAGAGTCAAACTATGGCTACACCTTC
>TRBD2|few|TRBV2|TRBJ2-7
CASRVAGGLYF
TGTGCCAGCAGAGTAGCGGGGGGTTTGTACTTC
>TRBD1|NA|TRBV6-5|TRBJ1-2
CASSSTGGTFKGYTF
TGTGCCAGCAGTTCAACAGGGGGAACCTTCAAGGGCTACACCTTC
>NA|NA|TRBV28|TRBJ1-2
CASSSGASAYTF
TGTGCCAGCAGTTCTGGGGCGTCGGCCTACACCTTC
>TRBD1|NA|TRBV11-1|TRBJ1-1
CASRRGQGGNTEAFF
TGTGCCAGCAGGAGGGGACAGGGGGGGAACACTGAAGCTTTCTTT
>NA|once|TRBV14|TRBJ2-3
CASSQDLHGPDTQYF
TGTGCCAGCAGCCAAGATTTACACGGCCCAGATACGCAGTATTTT
>NA|NA|TRBV19|TRBJ1-1
CASSIQGWGTEAFF
TGTGCCAGTAGTATCCAGGGGTGGGGCACTGAAGCTTTCTTT
>NA|NA|TRBV29-1|TRBJ2-3
CSVVGTPTSTDTQYF
TGCAGCGTTGTAGGGACACCCACTAGCACAGATACGCAGTATTTT
>NA|NA|TRBV7-2|TRBJ1-4
CASSYGRTDTNEKLFF
TGTGCCAGCAGCTATGGTCGGACGGACACTAATGAAAAACTGTTTTTT